This record covers a single T cell receptor (beta chain). Its target is not known. Blood replicates held 0.5 ug DNA, tumor or normal breast approximately 1.5 ug, two each. Repertoires were generated with immunoSEQ multiplex PCR, while TCRdb's copy carries only in-frame clones and drops some. The sample has fewer than 70,000 clones; approximately 80% are singletons. This specimen comes from a study of early stage breast cancer tumors. Study-level information: Of some 17 invasive breast tumors, about a dozen were hormone receptor-positive, HER2-negative. Around 10-fold was the mean read coverage per sample. General study findings and limits: Tumors had approximately 2.5-fold higher T cell density and higher clonality than adjacent normal breast tissue.

There are 15 residues in the CDR3. V dropped 7 bases and J dropped 3 bases, with 15 bases sitting between them. CDR1 and CDR2 from the germline V gene are MDHEN and SYDVKM. The V gene is TRBV28, the J gene TRBJ2-2; D might be TRBD2 (5 bases). The receptor's source is a person younger than 45 with breast cancer. The sequenced sample consisted of blood. The CDR3 spells CASTSTRRDTGELFF. The CDR3 coding sequence is TGTGCCAGCACCTCCACGAGGCGGGACACCGGGGAGCTGTTTTTT.